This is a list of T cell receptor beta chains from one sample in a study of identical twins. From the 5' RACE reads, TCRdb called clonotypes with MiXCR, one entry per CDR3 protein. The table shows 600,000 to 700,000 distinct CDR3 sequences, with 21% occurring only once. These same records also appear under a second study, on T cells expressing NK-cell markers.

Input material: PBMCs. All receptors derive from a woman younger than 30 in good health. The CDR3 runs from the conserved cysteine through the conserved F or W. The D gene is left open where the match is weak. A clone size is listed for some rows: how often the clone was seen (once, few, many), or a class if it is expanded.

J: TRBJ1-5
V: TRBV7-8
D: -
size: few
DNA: TGTGCCAGCAGCTCGCCGGGACGTTGGGGCAATCAGCCCCAGCATTTT
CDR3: CASSSPGRWGNQPQHF

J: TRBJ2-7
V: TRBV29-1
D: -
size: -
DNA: TGCAGCGTTGCTCGCGGTACGAGCATATACGAGCAGTACTTC
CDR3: CSVARGTSIYEQYF

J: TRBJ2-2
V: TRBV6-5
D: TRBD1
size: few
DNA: TGTGCCAGCAGTTCGGGACAGAGGGAACGGGAGCTGTTTTTT
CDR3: CASSSGQRERELFF

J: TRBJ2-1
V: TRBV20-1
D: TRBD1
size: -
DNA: TGCAGTGCTCAGGGGAGGGGACAGGGGAAGGGTAGAAGCAATGAGCAGTTCTTC
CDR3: CSAQGRGQGKGRSNEQFF

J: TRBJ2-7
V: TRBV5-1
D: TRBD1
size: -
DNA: TGCGCCAGCAGCTTGAAAGGGACAGTTTACTCCTACGAGCAGTACTTC
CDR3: CASSLKGTVYSYEQYF

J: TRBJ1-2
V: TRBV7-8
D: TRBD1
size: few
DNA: TGTGCCAGCAGCTTAGCGAGGGGGAGGACAGGGGCATATAACTATGGCTACACCTTC
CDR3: CASSLARGRTGAYNYGYTF

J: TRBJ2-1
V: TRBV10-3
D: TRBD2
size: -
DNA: TGTGCCATCAGTGGTGGGCTAGCGGGAGGGAGCTCCTACAATGAGCAGTTCTTC
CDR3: CAISGGLAGGSSYNEQFF

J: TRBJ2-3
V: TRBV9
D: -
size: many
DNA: TGTGCCAGCAGCTCCCAACAGCGGATCACAGATACGCAGTATTTT
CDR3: CASSSQQRITDTQYF

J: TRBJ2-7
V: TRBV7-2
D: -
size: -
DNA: TGTGCCAGCAGGCTTGGGACCTACGAGCAGTACTTC
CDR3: CASRLGTYEQYF

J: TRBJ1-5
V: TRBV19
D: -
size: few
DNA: TGTGCCAGTAGTATGGGTGGACAGATTAATCAGCCCCAGCATTTT
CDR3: CASSMGGQINQPQHF

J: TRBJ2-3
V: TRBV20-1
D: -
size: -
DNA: TGCAGTGCTCTAGATAGAAGGGCAGATACGCAGTATTTT
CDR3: CSALDRRADTQYF

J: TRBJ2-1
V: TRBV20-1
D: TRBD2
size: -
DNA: TGCAGTGCTGGGACTAGCGGGTTATCGCATGAGCAGTTCTTC
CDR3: CSAGTSGLSHEQFF

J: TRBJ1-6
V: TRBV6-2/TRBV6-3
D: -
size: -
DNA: TGTGCCAGCTGCTTTCGGACCCTCTATAATTCACCCCTCCACTTT
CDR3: CASCFRTLYNSPLHF

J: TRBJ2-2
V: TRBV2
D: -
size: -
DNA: TGTGCCAGGGGGCCAGCGAACACCGGGGAGCTGTTTTTT
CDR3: CARGPANTGELFF